The sequence of this T cell receptor (beta chain) was determined in a study of neurological immune-mediated disorders. The sorted libraries involved the use of around 1 million CD4+ or CD8+ T cells. cDNA synthesis was performed by 5'RACE with 10-nucleotide random UMIs. TCRdb reprocessed the 5' RACE reads with MiXCR, giving one entry per CDR3 protein. The data contain 30,000 to 45,000 distinct CDR3 sequences, about 9.9% of them singletons. This clonotype was recorded at least ten times. This TCR was recovered from a woman aged 25 to 39 with HTLV-1-associated myelopathy (HAM/TSP). Sequencing was carried out using CD4+ T cells from blood.

The CDR3 spells CASSLAVYQGKGTEAFF. The CDR3 coding sequence is TGCGCCAGCAGCTTGGCCGTTTATCAGGGTAAGGGGACTGAAGCTTTCTTT. The chain recombines TRBV5-1 with TRBJ1-1; D is possibly TRBD1 (5 bases). The germline V gene encodes CDR1 SGHRS and CDR2 YFSETQ. Trimming stripped 0 bases from V and 5 bases from J, with 20 bases between. The CDR3 has 17 residues.